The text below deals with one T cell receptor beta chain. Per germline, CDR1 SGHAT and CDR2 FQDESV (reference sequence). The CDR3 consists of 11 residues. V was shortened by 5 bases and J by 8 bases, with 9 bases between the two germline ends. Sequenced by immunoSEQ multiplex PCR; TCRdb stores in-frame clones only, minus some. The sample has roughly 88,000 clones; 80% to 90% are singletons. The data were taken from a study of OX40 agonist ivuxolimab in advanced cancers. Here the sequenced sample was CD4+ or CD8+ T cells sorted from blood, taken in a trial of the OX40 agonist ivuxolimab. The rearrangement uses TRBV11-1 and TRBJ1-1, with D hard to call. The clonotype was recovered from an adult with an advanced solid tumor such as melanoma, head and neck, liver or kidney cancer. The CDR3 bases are TGTGCCAGCAGCCCCGGCGGGGAAGCTTTCTTT. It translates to CASSPGGEAFF.